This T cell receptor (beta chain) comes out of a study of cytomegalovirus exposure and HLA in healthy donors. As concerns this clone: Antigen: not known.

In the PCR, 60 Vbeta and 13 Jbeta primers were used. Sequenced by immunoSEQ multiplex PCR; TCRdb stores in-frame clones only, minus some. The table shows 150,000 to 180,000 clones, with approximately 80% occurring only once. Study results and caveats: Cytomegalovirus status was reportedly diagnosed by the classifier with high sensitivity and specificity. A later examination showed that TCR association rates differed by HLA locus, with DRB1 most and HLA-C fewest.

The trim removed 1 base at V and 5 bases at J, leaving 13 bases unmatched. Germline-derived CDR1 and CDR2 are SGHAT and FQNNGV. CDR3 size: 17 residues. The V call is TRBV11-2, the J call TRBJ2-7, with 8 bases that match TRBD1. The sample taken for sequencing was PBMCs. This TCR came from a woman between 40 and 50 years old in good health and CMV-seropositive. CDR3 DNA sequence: TGTGCCAGCAGCTTAGTTAAATCCAGGGACAGGTCCCACGAGCAGTACTTC. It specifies CASSLVKSRDRSHEQYF.